A selection of T cell receptor beta chains follows, all from one sample in a study of T cell repertoires in cytomegalovirus infection. TCRdb re-analysed the reads in MiXCR, keeping a single row per CDR3 protein. Seen here are roughly 7,900 distinct CDR3 sequences, approximately 60% observed once, and the top ten hold 73%. Their antigens remain unidentified. The sequenced sample consisted of PBMCs, sequenced either directly or after in vitro stimulation (not recorded which). The origin of the receptors is a human donor in good health (CMV status not recorded). Some clones in this sample may be carry-over from other donors' samples. The CDR3 runs from the conserved cysteine through the conserved F or W. Each record gives: D gene, V gene, clone size, J gene, CDR3 protein, CDR3 DNA. A D gene is named only where the DNA matches it firmly. Only some rows state a clone size, as once, few, many or a class for expanded clones.

d_call: .; v_call: TRBV27; clone_size: .; j_call: TRBJ1-1; cdr3_aa: CAIRIEPRNTEAFF; cdr3_nt: TGTGCCATCAGGATAGAACCCCGGAACACTGAAGCTTTCTTT
d_call: .; v_call: TRBV12-3/TRBV12-4; clone_size: .; j_call: TRBJ2-1; cdr3_aa: CACSSLSLLGGERSYNEQFF; cdr3_nt: TGTGCCTGCAGCTCCCTAAGCCTCCTGGGTGGAGAAAGGTCCTACAATGAGCAGTTCTTC
d_call: .; v_call: TRBV12-3/TRBV12-4; clone_size: .; j_call: TRBJ1-2; cdr3_aa: CASSPQGPYGYTF; cdr3_nt: TGTGCCAGCAGTCCCCAGGGGCCCTATGGCTACACCTTC
d_call: .; v_call: TRBV20-1; clone_size: few; j_call: TRBJ1-6; cdr3_aa: CSARADSNSPLHF; cdr3_nt: TGCAGTGCTAGAGCCGACAGTAATTCACCCCTCCACTTT
d_call: .; v_call: TRBV5-8; clone_size: few; j_call: TRBJ2-3; cdr3_aa: CASSPRDFREDTQYF; cdr3_nt: TGTGCCAGCAGCCCAAGGGACTTTCGGGAAGATACGCAGTATTTT
d_call: TRBD1; v_call: TRBV5-6; clone_size: .; j_call: TRBJ1-1; cdr3_aa: CASSLTQGWGTEAFF; cdr3_nt: TGTGCCAGCAGCTTGACACAGGGGTGGGGCACTGAAGCTTTCTTT
d_call: .; v_call: TRBV2; clone_size: .; j_call: TRBJ1-2; cdr3_aa: CAGKDSLSPWGGSTF; cdr3_nt: TGTGCCGGCAAGGACAGCCTCTCCCCCTGGGGAGGCTCCACATTC
d_call: .; v_call: TRBV6-1; clone_size: few; j_call: TRBJ2-4; cdr3_aa: CASSEALDRRYIQYF; cdr3_nt: TGTGCCAGCAGTGAAGCCCTGGACCGGAGATACATTCAGTACTTC
d_call: .; v_call: TRBV5-8; clone_size: .; j_call: TRBJ1-4; cdr3_aa: CASSLGQSLSSNEKLFF; cdr3_nt: TGTGCCAGCAGCTTGGGACAAAGCCTCTCCTCTAATGAAAAACTGTTTTTT
d_call: .; v_call: TRBV7-9; clone_size: .; j_call: TRBJ2-1; cdr3_aa: CASSYRGECSYNEQFF; cdr3_nt: TGTGCCAGCAGCTATCGCGGCGAGTGCTCCTACAATGAGCAGTTCTTC
d_call: .; v_call: TRBV19; clone_size: .; j_call: TRBJ1-5; cdr3_aa: CASTRGLGLNQPQHF; cdr3_nt: TGTGCCAGTACAAGAGGACTAGGGTTGAATCAGCCCCAGCATTTT
d_call: TRBD1; v_call: TRBV5-1; clone_size: .; j_call: TRBJ2-1; cdr3_aa: CASSQGQSSYNEQFF; cdr3_nt: TGCGCCAGCAGCCAGGGACAGAGCTCCTACAATGAGCAGTTCTTC
d_call: TRBD1; v_call: TRBV10-2; clone_size: .; j_call: TRBJ2-1; cdr3_aa: CASTPSRGIRNEQFF; cdr3_nt: TGCGCCAGCACCCCGAGCAGGGGGATAAGGAATGAGCAGTTCTTC
d_call: .; v_call: TRBV6-6; clone_size: .; j_call: TRBJ2-3; cdr3_aa: CASSGQSTDTQYF; cdr3_nt: TGTGCCAGCTCCGGACAGAGCACAGATACGCAGTATTTT
d_call: .; v_call: TRBV7-9; clone_size: few; j_call: TRBJ2-7; cdr3_aa: CASSSRDILFYEQYF; cdr3_nt: TGTGCCAGCAGCTCCCGGGACATCTTGTTCTACGAGCAGTACTTC
d_call: TRBD1; v_call: TRBV7-6; clone_size: .; j_call: TRBJ2-7; cdr3_aa: CASSPAPRQGGHEQYF; cdr3_nt: TGTGCCAGCAGCCCCGCCCCACGACAGGGTGGCCACGAGCAGTACTTC
d_call: .; v_call: TRBV24-1; clone_size: many; j_call: TRBJ1-1; cdr3_aa: CATSASPGAGGTEAFF; cdr3_nt: TGTGCCACCAGTGCCTCCCCGGGGGCTGGCGGGACTGAAGCTTTCTTT
d_call: .; v_call: TRBV11-2; clone_size: .; j_call: TRBJ1-2; cdr3_aa: CASSYSGTYGYTF; cdr3_nt: TGTGCCAGCAGCTATTCCGGGACATATGGCTACACCTTC
d_call: TRBD1; v_call: TRBV18; clone_size: .; j_call: TRBJ1-1; cdr3_aa: CASTGDMNTEAFF; cdr3_nt: TGTGCCAGCACAGGGGACATGAACACTGAAGCTTTCTTT
d_call: TRBD1; v_call: TRBV5-6; clone_size: .; j_call: TRBJ1-5; cdr3_aa: CASSLYGTGNQPQHF; cdr3_nt: TGTGCCAGCAGCCTGTATGGGACAGGGAATCAGCCCCAGCATTTT
d_call: .; v_call: TRBV28; clone_size: .; j_call: TRBJ2-2; cdr3_aa: CAIITTRTGAGELCF; cdr3_nt: TGTGCCATCATCACAACGAGAACGGGGGCCGGGGAGCTGTGTTTT
d_call: TRBD1; v_call: TRBV5-6; clone_size: .; j_call: TRBJ2-7; cdr3_aa: CASSLGTGNSYEQYF; cdr3_nt: TGTGCCAGCAGCTTGGGGACAGGAAACTCCTACGAGCAGTACTTC
d_call: TRBD2; v_call: TRBV7-9; clone_size: many; j_call: TRBJ2-3; cdr3_aa: CASSHPSGVVDTQYF; cdr3_nt: TGTGCCAGCAGTCATCCTAGCGGGGTGGTAGATACGCAGTATTTT
d_call: TRBD2; v_call: TRBV19; clone_size: few; j_call: TRBJ2-7; cdr3_aa: CASRRLAGAYEQYF; cdr3_nt: TGTGCCAGTAGGAGACTAGCGGGAGCCTACGAGCAGTACTTC